A selection of T cell receptor beta chains follows, all from one sample in a study of T cell responses to AZD1222 COVID-19 vaccine. Profiling relied on immunoSEQ multiplex PCR, and the TCRdb table lists in-frame clones only, not all of them. Counted here are approximately 81,000 clones, 83% occurring once; the ten biggest clones make up approximately 1.3%. The input for sequencing was peripheral blood, taken 28 days after the second AZD1222 dose. The origin of the receptors is an adult who received the AZD1222 COVID-19 vaccine. Both conserved end residues are part of each CDR3. The D gene is left open where the match is weak. Not all rows give a size; the values are once, few, many and, for expanded clones, a class.

j_call: TRBJ1-2
clone_size: .
d_call: .
v_call: TRBV5-6
cdr3_aa: CASSDSGDPYGYTF
cdr3_nt: TGTGCCAGCAGCGATTCAGGGGATCCCTATGGCTACACCTTC

j_call: TRBJ2-1
clone_size: .
d_call: .
v_call: TRBV3-1/TRBV3-2
cdr3_aa: CASRDDTEEGNEQFF
cdr3_nt: TGTGCCAGCAGAGACGACACTGAAGAGGGAAATGAGCAGTTCTTC

j_call: TRBJ1-1
clone_size: .
d_call: .
v_call: TRBV4-3
cdr3_aa: CASSQDPSDRRAFF
cdr3_nt: TGCGCCAGCAGCCAAGACCCCTCGGACCGGAGGGCTTTCTTT

j_call: TRBJ2-1
clone_size: once
d_call: .
v_call: TRBV11-2
cdr3_aa: CASSYGSGRRDEQFF
cdr3_nt: TGTGCCAGCAGCTATGGGAGCGGCCGAAGGGATGAGCAGTTCTTC

j_call: TRBJ1-5
clone_size: .
d_call: TRBD1
v_call: TRBV5-4
cdr3_aa: CASSLQGRDQPQHF
cdr3_nt: TGTGCCAGCAGCTTACAGGGGAGGGATCAGCCCCAGCATTTT

j_call: TRBJ1-1
clone_size: .
d_call: .
v_call: TRBV27
cdr3_aa: CASRDAVTEAFF
cdr3_nt: TGTGCCAGCAGGGATGCGGTCACTGAAGCTTTCTTT

j_call: TRBJ1-5
clone_size: .
d_call: .
v_call: TRBV29-1
cdr3_aa: CSVLEQGDQPQHF
cdr3_nt: TGCAGCGTATTAGAACAGGGTGATCAGCCCCAGCATTTT

j_call: TRBJ2-7
clone_size: .
d_call: TRBD2
v_call: TRBV5-1
cdr3_aa: CASSTGTSFYEQYF
cdr3_nt: TGCGCCAGTTCAACCGGGACTAGCTTCTACGAGCAGTACTTC

j_call: TRBJ2-3
clone_size: .
d_call: TRBD1
v_call: TRBV5-4
cdr3_aa: CASSLQGPKVDTQYF
cdr3_nt: TGTGCCAGCAGCTTACAGGGGCCCAAGGTAGATACGCAGTATTTT

j_call: TRBJ1-1
clone_size: once
d_call: .
v_call: TRBV7-2
cdr3_aa: CASSPAGWGAPTEAFF
cdr3_nt: TGTGCCAGCAGCCCCGCGGGGTGGGGGGCGCCCACTGAAGCTTTCTTT